The sequence of this T cell receptor beta chain was determined in a study of shared clonotypes between healthy human individuals. About the research overall: CD8 memory received one plate per donor, CD8 naive two, CD4 memory three and CD4 naive three. Study-wide findings and caveats: Tissues were not sampled, only blood, and their repertoires likely differ. Among the subsets, naive ones generally showed larger estimated richness than memory ones.

Samples underwent the assay at deep level. The protocol was immunoSEQ multiplex PCR, while the TCRdb copy is restricted to in-frame clones and leaves out a portion. The sample contains roughly 2.2 million clones, around 93% of which appear only once. V was shortened by 2 bases and J by 0 bases, with 13 bases between the two germline ends. CDR1 is MNHNS, CDR2 SASEGT, per germline. The CDR3 has 16 residues. Turning to this clone: Its antigen is still unknown.

This clonotype was obtained from a man aged 18 to 30 in good health. Some clones in this sample may be carry-over from other donors' samples. V usage is TRBV6-1 and J usage is TRBJ1-1; no clear D gene. The sample consisted of naive CD4+ T cells from PBMCs. Subset given: CD45RA+ positively selected. The CDR3 nucleotides are TGTGCCAGCAGTGAATACGGTTTACCTATGAACACTGAAGCTTTCTTT. Protein product: CASSEYGLPMNTEAFF.